This section outlines one T cell receptor (beta chain) sequence together with its context. The sample originates from a study of blood T cell repertoires in COVID-19. The CDR3 runs to 15 residues. Data came from immunoSEQ multiplex PCR; TCRdb stores just in-frame clones and leaves some out. The sample holds about 260,000 clones, 91% seen once. The TCR originated in a person under 35 with COVID-19, enrolled during active disease. The chain employs TRBV21-1 and TRBJ1-4; TRBD1 is the table's D call, not checked against the DNA. TRBV21-1 is termed a pseudogene. The specimen sequenced was peripheral blood. CDR3 in DNA: TGTGCCAGCAGCACGTACAGGCAGGCTAATGAAAAACTGTTTTTT. Translating gives CASSTYRQANEKLFF.